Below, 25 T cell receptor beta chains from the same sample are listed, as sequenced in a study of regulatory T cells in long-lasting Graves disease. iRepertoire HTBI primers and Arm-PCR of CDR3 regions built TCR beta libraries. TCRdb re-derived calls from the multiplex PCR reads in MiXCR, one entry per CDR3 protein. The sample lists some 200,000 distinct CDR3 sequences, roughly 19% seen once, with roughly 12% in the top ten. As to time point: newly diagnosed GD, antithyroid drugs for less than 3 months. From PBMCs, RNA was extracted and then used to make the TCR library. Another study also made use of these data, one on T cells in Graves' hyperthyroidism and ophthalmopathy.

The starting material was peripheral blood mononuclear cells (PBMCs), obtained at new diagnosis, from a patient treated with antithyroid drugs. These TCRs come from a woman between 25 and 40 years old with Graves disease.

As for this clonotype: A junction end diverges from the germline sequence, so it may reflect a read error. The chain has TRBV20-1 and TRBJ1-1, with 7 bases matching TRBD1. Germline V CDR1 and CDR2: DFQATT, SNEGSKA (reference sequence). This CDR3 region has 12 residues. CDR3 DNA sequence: TGCAGTGCTCGGAACAGGGAAGGGACAGCTTCCTTC. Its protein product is CSARNREGTASF.

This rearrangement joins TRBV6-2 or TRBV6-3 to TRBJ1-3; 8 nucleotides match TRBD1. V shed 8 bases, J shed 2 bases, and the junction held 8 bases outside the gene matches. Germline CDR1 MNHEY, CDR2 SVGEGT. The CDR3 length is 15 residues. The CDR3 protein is CASALTGGAGNTIYF. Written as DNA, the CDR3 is TGTGCCAGCGCGCTAACAGGGGGGGCTGGAAACACCATATATTTT.

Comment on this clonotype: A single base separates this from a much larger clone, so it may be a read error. The CDR3 DNA reads TGTGCCAGCAGCGCCGGTGGACCCAGAGAGACCCAGTACTTC. This codes for CASSAGGPRETQYF. The gene calls are TRBV7-2 and TRBJ2-5; D uncertain. The V end was cut by 5 bases, the J end by 4 bases, with 14 bases between. Germline loops: CDR1 SGHTA, CDR2 FQGNSA. This CDR3 region has 14 residues. Together with reference TRBV7-2 and TRBJ2-5, the CDR3 gives the full variable domain: GAGVSQSPSNKVTEKGKDVELRCDPISGHTALYWYRQSLGQGLEFLIYFQGNSAPDKSGLPSDRFSAERTGGSVSTLTIQRTQQEDSAVYLCASSAGGPRETQYFGPGTRLLVL.

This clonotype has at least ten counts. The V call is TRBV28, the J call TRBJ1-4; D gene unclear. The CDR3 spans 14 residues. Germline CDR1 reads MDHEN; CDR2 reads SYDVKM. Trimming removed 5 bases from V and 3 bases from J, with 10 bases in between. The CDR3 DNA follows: TGTGCCAGCAGTCTGCGGTATCCTAATGAAAAACTGTTTTTT. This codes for CASSLRYPNEKLFF.

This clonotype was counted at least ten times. The CDR3 sequence is CASSPRQGNQPQHF. CDR3 DNA sequence: TGTGCCAGCAGCCCCCGACAGGGTAATCAGCCCCAGCATTTT. This chain connects TRBV11-2 to TRBJ1-5, with 7 bases lining up with TRBD1. With 5 bases clipped from V and 4 bases from J, the junction kept 5 bases outside the gene matches. This CDR3 comprises 14 residues. Looked up from germline, CDR1 is SGHAT and CDR2 is FQNNGV.

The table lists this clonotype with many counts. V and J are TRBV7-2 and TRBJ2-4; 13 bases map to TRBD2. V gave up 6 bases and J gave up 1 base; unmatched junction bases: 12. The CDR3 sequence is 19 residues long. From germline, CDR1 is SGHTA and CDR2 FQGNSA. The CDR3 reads CASSLGLAGEGVAKNIQYF. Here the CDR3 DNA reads TGTGCCAGCAGTCTTGGACTAGCGGGAGAGGGGGTCGCCAAAAACATTCAGTACTTC.

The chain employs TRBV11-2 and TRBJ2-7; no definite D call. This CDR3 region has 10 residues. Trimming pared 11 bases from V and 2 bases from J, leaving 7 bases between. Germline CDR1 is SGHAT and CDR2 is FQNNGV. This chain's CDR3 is CACGTYEQYF. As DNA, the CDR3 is TGTGCCTGTGGCACCTACGAGCAGTACTTC.

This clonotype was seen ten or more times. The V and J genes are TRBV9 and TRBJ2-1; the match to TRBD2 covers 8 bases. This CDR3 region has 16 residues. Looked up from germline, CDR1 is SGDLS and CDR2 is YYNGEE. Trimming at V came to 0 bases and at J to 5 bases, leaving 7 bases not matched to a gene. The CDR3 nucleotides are TGTGCCAGCAGCGTAGTTGGTAGCGGGAACAACAATGAGCAGTTCTTC. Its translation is CASSVVGSGNNNEQFF.

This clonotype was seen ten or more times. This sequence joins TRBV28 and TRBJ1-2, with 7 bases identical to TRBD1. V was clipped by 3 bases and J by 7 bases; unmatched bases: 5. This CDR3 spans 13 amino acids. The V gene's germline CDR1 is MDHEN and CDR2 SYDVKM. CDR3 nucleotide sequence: TGTGCCAGCAGTTTGACAGGGATGAGTGGCTACACCTTC. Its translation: CASSLTGMSGYTF.

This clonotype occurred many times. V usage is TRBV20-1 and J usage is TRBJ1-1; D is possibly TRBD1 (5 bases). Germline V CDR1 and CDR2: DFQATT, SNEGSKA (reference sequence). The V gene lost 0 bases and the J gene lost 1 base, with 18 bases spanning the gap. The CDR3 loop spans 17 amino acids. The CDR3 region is CSARDGNWGIENTEAFF. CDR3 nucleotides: TGCAGTGCTAGAGATGGGAATTGGGGGATTGAGAACACTGAAGCTTTCTTT.

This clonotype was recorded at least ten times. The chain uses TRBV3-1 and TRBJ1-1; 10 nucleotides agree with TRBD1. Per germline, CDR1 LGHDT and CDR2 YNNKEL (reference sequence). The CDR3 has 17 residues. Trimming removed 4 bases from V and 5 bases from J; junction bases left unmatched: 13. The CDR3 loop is CASSPVPGQGLLTEAFF. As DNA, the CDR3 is TGTGCCAGCAGCCCGGTCCCGGGACAGGGGTTACTGACTGAAGCTTTCTTT.

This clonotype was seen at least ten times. The CDR3 DNA follows: TGTGCCAGCGGACGGACAGGGTCCTCCTACGAGCAGTACTTC. It translates to CASGRTGSSYEQYF. The chain carries TRBV12-3 or TRBV12-4 and TRBJ2-7, with 8 bases that match TRBD1. This CDR3 comprises 14 residues. The J segment lost 0 bases and the V segment lost 8 bases, leaving 6 bases of the junction unmatched.

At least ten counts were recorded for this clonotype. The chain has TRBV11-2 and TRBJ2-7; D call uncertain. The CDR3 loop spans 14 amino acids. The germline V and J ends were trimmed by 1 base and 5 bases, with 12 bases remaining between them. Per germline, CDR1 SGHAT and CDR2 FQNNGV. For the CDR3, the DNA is TGTGCCAGCAGCTTAGTCCCAGGAAGGGACGAGCAGTACTTC. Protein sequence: CASSLVPGRDEQYF.

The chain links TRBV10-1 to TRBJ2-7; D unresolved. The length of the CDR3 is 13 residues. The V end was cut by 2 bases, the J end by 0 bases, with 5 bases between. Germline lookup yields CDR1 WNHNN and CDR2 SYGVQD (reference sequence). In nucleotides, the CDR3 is TGCGCCAGCAGTGAGGACGGCTCCTACGAGCAGTACTTC. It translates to CASSEDGSYEQYF.

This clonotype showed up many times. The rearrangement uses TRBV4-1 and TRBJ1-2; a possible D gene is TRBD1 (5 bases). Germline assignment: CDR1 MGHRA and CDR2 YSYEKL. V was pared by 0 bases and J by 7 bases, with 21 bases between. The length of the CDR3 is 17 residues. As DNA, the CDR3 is TGCGCCAGCAGCCAAGATGAGTTAAGGATGGGGGTACCTGGCTACACCTTC. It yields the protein CASSQDELRMGVPGYTF.

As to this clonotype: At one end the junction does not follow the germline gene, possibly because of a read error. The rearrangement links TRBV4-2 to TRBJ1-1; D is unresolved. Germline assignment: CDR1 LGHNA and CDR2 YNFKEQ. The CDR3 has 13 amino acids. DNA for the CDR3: TGTACCAGCAGCCAAGTCCGGGGTGCTGAAGCTTTCTTT. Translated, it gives CTSSQVRGAEAFF.

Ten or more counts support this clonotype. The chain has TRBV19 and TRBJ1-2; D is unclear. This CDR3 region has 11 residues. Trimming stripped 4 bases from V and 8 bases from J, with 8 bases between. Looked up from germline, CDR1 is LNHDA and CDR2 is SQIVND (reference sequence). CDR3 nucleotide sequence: TGTGCCAGTAGTAGCGGAACAGGCTACACCTTC. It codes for CASSSGTGYTF.

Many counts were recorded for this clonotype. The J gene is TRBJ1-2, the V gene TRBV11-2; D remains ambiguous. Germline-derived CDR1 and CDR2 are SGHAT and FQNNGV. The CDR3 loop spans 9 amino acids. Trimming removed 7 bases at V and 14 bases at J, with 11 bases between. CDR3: CASTAGRTF. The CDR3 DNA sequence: TGTGCCAGCACCGCGGGCCGGACCTTC.

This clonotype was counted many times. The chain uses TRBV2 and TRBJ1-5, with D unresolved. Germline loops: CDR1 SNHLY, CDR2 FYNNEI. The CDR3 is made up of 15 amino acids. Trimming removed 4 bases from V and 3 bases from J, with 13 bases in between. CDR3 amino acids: CASSAEWGINQPQHF. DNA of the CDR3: TGTGCCAGCAGTGCGGAATGGGGTATCAATCAGCCCCAGCATTTT.

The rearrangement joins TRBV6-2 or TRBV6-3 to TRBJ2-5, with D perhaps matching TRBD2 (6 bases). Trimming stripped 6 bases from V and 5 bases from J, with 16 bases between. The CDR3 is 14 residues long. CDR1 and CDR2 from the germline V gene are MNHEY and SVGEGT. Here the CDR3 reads CASRDPGVRETQYF. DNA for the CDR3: TGTGCCAGCAGAGATCCGGGGGTACGCGAGACCCAGTACTTC.

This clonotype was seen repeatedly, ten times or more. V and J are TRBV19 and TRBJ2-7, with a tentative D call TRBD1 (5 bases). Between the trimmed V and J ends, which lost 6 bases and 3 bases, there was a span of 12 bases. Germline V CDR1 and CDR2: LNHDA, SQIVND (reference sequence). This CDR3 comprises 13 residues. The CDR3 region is CASSGHLFYEQYF. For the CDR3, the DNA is TGTGCCAGTAGCGGACACCTGTTCTACGAGCAGTACTTC. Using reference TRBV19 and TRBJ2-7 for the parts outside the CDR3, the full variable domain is DGGITQSPKYLFRKEGQNVTLSCEQNLNHDAMYWYRQDPGQGLRLIYYSQIVNDFQKGDIAEGYSVSREKKESFPLTVTSAQKNPTAFYLCASSGHLFYEQYFGPGTRLTVT.

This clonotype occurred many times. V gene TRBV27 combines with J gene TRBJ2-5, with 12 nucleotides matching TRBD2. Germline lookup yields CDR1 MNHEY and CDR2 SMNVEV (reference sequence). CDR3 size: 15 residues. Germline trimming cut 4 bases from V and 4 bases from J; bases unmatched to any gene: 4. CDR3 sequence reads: CASSSLAGGRETQYF. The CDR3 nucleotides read TGTGCCAGCAGTTCACTAGCGGGAGGCAGAGAGACCCAGTACTTC.

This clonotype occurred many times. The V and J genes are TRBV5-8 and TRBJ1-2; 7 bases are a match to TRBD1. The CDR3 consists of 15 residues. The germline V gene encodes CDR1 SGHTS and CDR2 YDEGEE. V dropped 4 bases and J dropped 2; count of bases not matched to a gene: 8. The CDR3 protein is CASSRSKTGNYGYTF. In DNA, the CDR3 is TGTGCCAGCAGCCGCTCCAAGACAGGGAACTATGGCTACACCTTC.

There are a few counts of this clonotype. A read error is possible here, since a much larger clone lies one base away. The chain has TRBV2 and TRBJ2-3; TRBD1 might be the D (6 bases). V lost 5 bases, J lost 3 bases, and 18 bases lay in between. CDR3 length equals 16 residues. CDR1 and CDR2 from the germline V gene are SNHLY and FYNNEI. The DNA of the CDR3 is TGTGCCAGCAGTAGGCGGCAGGGGCCGCCGACAGATACGCAGTATTTT. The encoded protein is CASSRRQGPPTDTQYF.

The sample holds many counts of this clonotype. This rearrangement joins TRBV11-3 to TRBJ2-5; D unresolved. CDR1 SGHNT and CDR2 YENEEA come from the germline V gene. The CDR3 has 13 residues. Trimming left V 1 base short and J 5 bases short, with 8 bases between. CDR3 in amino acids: CASSLVDGETQYF. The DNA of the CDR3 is TGTGCCAGCAGCTTAGTCGACGGGGAGACCCAGTACTTC. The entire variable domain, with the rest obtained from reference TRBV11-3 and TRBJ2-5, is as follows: EAGVVQSPRYKIIEKKQPVAFWCNPISGHNTLYWYLQNLGQGPELLIRYENEEAVDDSQLPKDRFSAERLKGVDSTLKIQPAELGDSAVYLCASSLVDGETQYFGPGTRLLVL.